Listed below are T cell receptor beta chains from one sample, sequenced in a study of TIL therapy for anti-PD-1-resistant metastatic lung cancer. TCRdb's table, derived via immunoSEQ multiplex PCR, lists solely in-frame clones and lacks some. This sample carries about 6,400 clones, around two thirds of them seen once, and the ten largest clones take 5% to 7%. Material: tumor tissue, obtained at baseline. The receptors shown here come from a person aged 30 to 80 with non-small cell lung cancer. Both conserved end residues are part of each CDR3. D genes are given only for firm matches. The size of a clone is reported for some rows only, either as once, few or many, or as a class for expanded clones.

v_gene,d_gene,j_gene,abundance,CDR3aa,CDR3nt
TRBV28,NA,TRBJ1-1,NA,CASSRTVNTEAFF,TGTGCCAGCAGCCGGACAGTGAACACTGAAGCTTTCTTT
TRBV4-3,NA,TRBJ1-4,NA,CASSQDHGGTNEKLFF,TGCGCCAGCAGCCAAGATCACGGGGGAACTAATGAAAAACTGTTTTTT
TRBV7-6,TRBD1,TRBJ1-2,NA,CASSPRPGQGAYGYTF,TGTGCCAGCAGCCCAAGACCGGGACAGGGGGCCTATGGCTACACCTTC
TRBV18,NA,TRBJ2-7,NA,CASSPRDKLSEQYF,TGTGCCAGTTCCCCCCGGGACAAACTGAGCGAGCAGTACTTC
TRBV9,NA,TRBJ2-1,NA,CASTLGAGPMYNEQFF,TGTGCCAGCACCTTAGGGGCAGGGCCAATGTACAATGAGCAGTTCTTC
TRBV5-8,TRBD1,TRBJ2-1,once,CASSLVSDRVNEQFF,TGTGCCAGCAGCTTGGTTTCGGACAGGGTCAATGAGCAGTTCTTC
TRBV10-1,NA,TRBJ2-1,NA,CASSESTGTPHEQFF,TGCGCCAGCAGTGAGTCGACGGGGACTCCCCATGAGCAGTTCTTC
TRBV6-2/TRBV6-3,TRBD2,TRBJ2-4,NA,CASSYGVAGAKNIQYF,TGTGCCAGCAGTTACGGGGTAGCGGGAGCCAAAAACATTCAGTACTTC
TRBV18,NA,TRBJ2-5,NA,CASSRGAETQYF,TGTGCCAGCTCACGGGGTGCAGAGACCCAGTACTTC
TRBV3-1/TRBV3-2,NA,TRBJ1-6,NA,CASSQVWDTNSPLHF,TGTGCCAGCAGCCAAGTATGGGACACAAATTCACCCCTCCACTTT
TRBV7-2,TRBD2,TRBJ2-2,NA,CASSLMGGTGELFF,TGTGCCAGCAGCTTAATGGGGGGGACCGGGGAGCTGTTTTTT
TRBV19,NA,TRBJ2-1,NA,CASSYGGSSYNEQFF,TGTGCCAGTAGTTATGGGGGGAGCTCCTACAATGAGCAGTTCTTC
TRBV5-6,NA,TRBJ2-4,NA,CASSFFRQGNIQYF,TGTGCCAGCAGCTTCTTTAGGCAGGGGAACATTCAGTACTTC
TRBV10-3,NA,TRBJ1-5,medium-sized,CAISEVRDDNQPQHF,TGTGCCATCAGTGAAGTCCGGGATGACAATCAGCCCCAGCATTTT
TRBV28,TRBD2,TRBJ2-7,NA,CASSPGTSGARSYEQYF,TGTGCCAGCAGTCCCGGGACTAGCGGGGCCCGCTCCTACGAGCAGTACTTC
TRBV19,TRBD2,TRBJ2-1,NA,CASSIAGTSGSNNEQFF,TGTGCCAGTAGTATAGCCGGGACTAGCGGGAGCAACAATGAGCAGTTCTTC
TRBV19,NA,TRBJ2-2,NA,CATSSLQALGELFF,TGTGCCACGTCGTCACTGCAGGCCTTGGGGGAGCTGTTTTTT
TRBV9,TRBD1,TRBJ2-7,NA,CASSFEGQGVEQYF,TGTGCCAGCAGCTTTGAGGGACAGGGTGTCGAGCAGTACTTC
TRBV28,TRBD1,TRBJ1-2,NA,CASSLATGRHGYTF,TGTGCCAGCAGTCTAGCGACAGGGCGTCATGGCTACACCTTC
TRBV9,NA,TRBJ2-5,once,CASSVVGRGETQYF,TGTGCCAGCAGCGTAGTCGGGAGAGGAGAGACCCAGTACTTC
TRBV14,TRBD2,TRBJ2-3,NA,CASSQGSGGPPSTDTQYF,TGTGCCAGCAGCCAAGGAAGCGGGGGGCCGCCCAGCACAGATACGCAGTATTTT
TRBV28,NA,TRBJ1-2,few,CATVSGQNYGYTF,TGTGCGACCGTCTCAGGACAGAACTATGGCTACACCTTC
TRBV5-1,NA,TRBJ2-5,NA,CASSLATLGETQYF,TGCGCCAGCAGCTTGGCGACCCTCGGGGAGACCCAGTACTTC
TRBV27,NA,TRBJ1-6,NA,CASSLNVQGFSPLHF,TGTGCCAGCAGTTTAAACGTCCAGGGGTTTTCACCCCTCCACTTT
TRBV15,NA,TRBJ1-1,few,CATSRQWGGYTEAFF,TGTGCCACCAGCAGACAATGGGGGGGGTACACTGAAGCTTTCTTT
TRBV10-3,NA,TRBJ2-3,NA,CAISVGGRGTDTQYF,TGTGCCATCAGTGTGGGGGGGCGCGGCACAGATACGCAGTATTTT
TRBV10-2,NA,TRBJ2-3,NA,CASKFYGGSPDTQYF,TGCGCCAGCAAGTTCTACGGGGGATCCCCAGATACGCAGTATTTT
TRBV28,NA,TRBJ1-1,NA,CASSDRTFTEAFF,TGTGCCAGCAGTGATAGGACTTTTACTGAAGCTTTCTTT
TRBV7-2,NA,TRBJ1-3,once,CASSLWGLGISGNTIYF,TGTGCCAGCAGCTTATGGGGCTTGGGGATCTCTGGAAACACCATATATTTT
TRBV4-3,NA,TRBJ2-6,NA,CASSQDLGAGANVLTF,TGCGCCAGCAGCCAAGATCTTGGGGCGGGGGCCAACGTCCTGACTTTC
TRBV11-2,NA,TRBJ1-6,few,CASSLRRWGTNSPLHF,TGTGCCAGCAGCTTAAGGCGGTGGGGGACGAATTCACCCCTCCACTTT
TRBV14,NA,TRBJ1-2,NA,CASSQFIGDRGYTF,TGTGCCAGCAGCCAATTCATCGGGGACCGAGGCTACACCTTC
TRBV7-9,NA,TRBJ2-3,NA,CASSLMLVSGADTQYF,TGTGCCAGCAGCTTAATGCTGGTGTCAGGGGCAGATACGCAGTATTTT
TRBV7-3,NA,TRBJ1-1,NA,CASSPGSSTEAFF,TGTGCCAGCAGCCCCGGGAGTAGCACTGAAGCTTTCTTT
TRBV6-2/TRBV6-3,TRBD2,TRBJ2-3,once,CASSSNHRTSGGADTQYF,TGTGCCAGCAGTTCAAACCACCGGACTAGCGGGGGGGCAGATACGCAGTATTTT
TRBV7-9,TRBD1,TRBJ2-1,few,CASRKLMGTGGNEQFF,TGTGCCAGCAGAAAGTTAATGGGGACAGGGGGCAATGAGCAGTTCTTC
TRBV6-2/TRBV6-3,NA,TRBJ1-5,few,CASSYTVEQPQHF,TGTGCCAGCAGTTACACGGTAGAGCAGCCCCAGCATTTT
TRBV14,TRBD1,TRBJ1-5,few,CASSPGTGGADSNQPQHF,TGTGCCAGCAGCCCGGGGACAGGGGGCGCGGATAGCAATCAGCCCCAGCATTTT
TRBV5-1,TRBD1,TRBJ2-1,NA,CASSYGQVDDEQFF,TGCGCCAGCAGTTACGGACAGGTTGACGATGAGCAGTTCTTC
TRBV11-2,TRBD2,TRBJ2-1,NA,CASSLGTSGGPYNEQFF,TGTGCCAGCAGCCTCGGGACTAGCGGGGGCCCTTACAATGAGCAGTTCTTC
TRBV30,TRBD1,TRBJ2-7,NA,CACSDGQGTFYEQYF,TGTGCCTGTTCTGATGGACAGGGGACTTTCTACGAGCAGTACTTC
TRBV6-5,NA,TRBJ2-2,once,CASSYGVLVAGELFF,TGTGCCAGCAGTTATGGGGTTTTGGTGGCCGGGGAGCTGTTTTTT
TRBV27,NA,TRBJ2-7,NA,CASSSGSGYEQYF,TGTGCCAGCAGTTCGGGTAGCGGCTACGAGCAGTACTTC
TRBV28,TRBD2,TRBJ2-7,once,CASSLLAGVPYEQYF,TGTGCCAGCAGTTTACTAGCGGGTGTTCCCTACGAGCAGTACTTC
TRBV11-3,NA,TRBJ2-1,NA,CASSLDGGEQFF,TGTGCCAGCAGCTTAGATGGGGGTGAGCAGTTCTTC
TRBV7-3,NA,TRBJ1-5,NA,CASSFMGLHQPQHF,TGTGCCAGCAGCTTTATGGGTTTACATCAGCCCCAGCATTTT
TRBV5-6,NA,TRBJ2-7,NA,CASSFWQSWYEQYF,TGTGCCAGCAGCTTTTGGCAGTCCTGGTACGAGCAGTACTTC
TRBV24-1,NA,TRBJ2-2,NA,CATSDLQGILFF,TGTGCCACCAGTGATTTGCAGGGAATCCTGTTTTTT
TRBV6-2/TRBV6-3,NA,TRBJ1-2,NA,CASSYSSAGVGGYTF,TGTGCCAGCAGTTACTCGAGTGCAGGGGTCGGAGGCTACACCTTC
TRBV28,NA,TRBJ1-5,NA,CASGGGNQPQHF,TGTGCCAGCGGGGGAGGCAATCAGCCCCAGCATTTT
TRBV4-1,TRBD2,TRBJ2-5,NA,CASSQDLTSGWAETQYF,TGCGCCAGCAGCCAAGATTTAACTAGCGGGTGGGCGGAGACCCAGTACTTC
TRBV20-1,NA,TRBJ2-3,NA,CSARSTDTQYF,TGCAGTGCTAGGTCCACAGATACGCAGTATTTT
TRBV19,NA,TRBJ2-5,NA,CASSPQDLRETQYF,TGTGCCAGTAGTCCACAGGACCTCCGGGAGACCCAGTACTTC
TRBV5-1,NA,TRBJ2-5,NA,CASSPRGETQYF,TGCGCCAGCAGCCCTAGGGGTGAGACCCAGTACTTC
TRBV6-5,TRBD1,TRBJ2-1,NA,CASRTGGSYNEQFF,TGTGCCAGCAGGACAGGGGGCTCCTACAATGAGCAGTTCTTC